One sample yielded the 6 T cell receptor beta chains listed below, sequenced in a study of T cell changes during pregnancy in multiple sclerosis (dated by TCRdb to about 2019). Libraries came from the immunoSEQ multiplex PCR assay. TCRdb retrieved this table from immuneACCESS and kept in-frame rearrangements only. Not all clones are present; in checked studies, unresolved V genes account for under half, and no reason is known for the remainder. The sample table records tens of thousands of clones; roughly 91% of these occur just once. 0.41% of the sample is held by the ten biggest clonotypes. The sequenced sample was CD4+ T cells from peripheral blood mononuclear cells, obtained in the second trimester of pregnancy. The receptors originated from a female donor with multiple sclerosis, enrolled in a pregnancy study.

The chain is built from TRBV19 and TRBJ1-3; 10 nucleotides match TRBD1. CDR3 length: 17 residues. CDR1 and CDR2 (germline): LNHDA, SQIVND (reference sequence). V trimming: 3 bases; J trimming: 3 bases; junction bases outside the gene matches: 8. The CDR3 coding sequence is TGTGCCAGTAGTATTCCCGACAGGGGGCGACGTGGAAACACCATATATTTT. Translation gives CASSIPDRGRRGNTIYF.

The gene calls are TRBV4-2 and TRBJ2-3; 14 bases are a match to TRBD2. The CDR3 extends over 20 amino acids. The V gene end was trimmed by 0 bases and the J gene end by 0 bases; junction bases not matched to a gene: 8. In germline, CDR1 is LGHNA, CDR2 YNFKEQ. The CDR3 region is CASSQERLAGGIGSTDTQYF. As DNA, the CDR3 is TGTGCCAGCAGCCAAGAACGACTAGCGGGAGGGATCGGCAGCACAGATACGCAGTATTTT.

The chain joins TRBV27 to TRBJ2-3; the D is unclear. Germline assignment: CDR1 MNHEY and CDR2 SMNVEV (reference sequence). V lost 1 base and J lost 2, with 7 bases in between. The CDR3 runs to 14 residues. As DNA, the CDR3 is TGTGCCAGCAGTTTATATCCCCTCACAGATACGCAGTATTTT. This gives the protein CASSLYPLTDTQYF.

This clone came up once. This rearrangement joins TRBV5-1 to TRBJ2-5; tentatively, D is TRBD2 (6 bases). The CDR3 sequence is 16 residues long. CDR1 is SGHRS and CDR2 is YFSETQ in the germline V gene. Trimming took 4 bases from V and 5 from J, leaving 21 bases between them. This CDR3 is CASSGPFLRDKETQYF. CDR3 in DNA: TGCGCCAGCAGCGGCCCGTTCCTGCGGGATAAGGAGACCCAGTACTTC.

The rearrangement uses TRBV10-3 and TRBJ1-1, with a possible D match to TRBD1 (6 bases). Trimming took off 5 bases at V and 6 bases at J, with 25 bases between the two ends. This CDR3 spans 17 amino acids. Germline V gives CDR1 ENHRY, CDR2 SYGVKD. The CDR3 nucleotides are TGTGCCATCAGTCAACACCCGTCAGGGGCGGATAGGGCTGAAGCTTTCTTT. It encodes CAISQHPSGADRAEAFF.

A single count supports this clone. The chain combines TRBV7-2 with TRBJ1-5; TRBD1 matches at 7 bases. V gave up 5 bases and J gave up 0 bases; unmatched junction bases: 7. Germline CDR1 is SGHTA and CDR2 is FQGNSA. This CDR3 is built from 16 residues. DNA for the CDR3: TGTGCCAGCAGCCACAACAGGGGATCTAGCAATCAGCCCCAGCATTTT. This gives the protein CASSHNRGSSNQPQHF.